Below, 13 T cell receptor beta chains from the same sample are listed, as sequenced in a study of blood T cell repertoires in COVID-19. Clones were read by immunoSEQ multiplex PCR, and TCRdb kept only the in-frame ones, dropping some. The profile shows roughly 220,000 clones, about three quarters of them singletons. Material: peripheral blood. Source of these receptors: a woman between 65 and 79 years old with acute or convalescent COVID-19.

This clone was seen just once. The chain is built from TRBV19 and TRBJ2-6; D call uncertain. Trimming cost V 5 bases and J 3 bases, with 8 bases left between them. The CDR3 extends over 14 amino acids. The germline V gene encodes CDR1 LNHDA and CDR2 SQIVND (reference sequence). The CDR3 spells CASSSRIGANVLTF. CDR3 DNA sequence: TGTGCCAGTAGTTCCCGTATTGGGGCCAACGTCCTGACTTTC.

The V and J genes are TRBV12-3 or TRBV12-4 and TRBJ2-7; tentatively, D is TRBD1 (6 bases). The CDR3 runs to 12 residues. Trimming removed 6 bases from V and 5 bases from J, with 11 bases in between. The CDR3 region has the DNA TGTGCCAGCAGGAGACAGGACCACGAGCAGTACTTC. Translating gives CASRRQDHEQYF.

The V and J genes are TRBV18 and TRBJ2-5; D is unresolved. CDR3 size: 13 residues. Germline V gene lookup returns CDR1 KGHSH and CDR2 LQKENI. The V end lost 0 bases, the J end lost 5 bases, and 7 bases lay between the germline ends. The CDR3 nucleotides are TGTGCCAGCTCACCACCTAGTTTGGAGACCCAGTACTTC. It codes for CASSPPSLETQYF. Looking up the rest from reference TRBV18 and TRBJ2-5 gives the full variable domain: NAGVMQNPRHLVRRRGQEARLRCSPMKGHSHVYWYRQLPEEGLKFMVYLQKENIIDESGMPKERFSAEFPKEGPSILRIQQVVRGDSAAYFCASSPPSLETQYFGPGTRLLVL.

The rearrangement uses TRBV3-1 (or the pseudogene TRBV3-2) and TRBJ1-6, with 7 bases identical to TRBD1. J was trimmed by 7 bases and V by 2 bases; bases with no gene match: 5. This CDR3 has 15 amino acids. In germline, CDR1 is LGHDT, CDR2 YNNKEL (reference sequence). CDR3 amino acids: CASSQTGVMNSPLHF. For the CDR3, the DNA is TGTGCCAGCAGCCAAACAGGGGTTATGAATTCACCCCTCCACTTT.

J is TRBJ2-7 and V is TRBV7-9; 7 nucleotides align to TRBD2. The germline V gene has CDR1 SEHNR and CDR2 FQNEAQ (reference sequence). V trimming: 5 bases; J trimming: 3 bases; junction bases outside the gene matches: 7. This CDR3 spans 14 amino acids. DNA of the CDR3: TGTGCCAGCAGCCATGCTAGCGGCAACTACGAGCAGTACTTC. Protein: CASSHASGNYEQYF.

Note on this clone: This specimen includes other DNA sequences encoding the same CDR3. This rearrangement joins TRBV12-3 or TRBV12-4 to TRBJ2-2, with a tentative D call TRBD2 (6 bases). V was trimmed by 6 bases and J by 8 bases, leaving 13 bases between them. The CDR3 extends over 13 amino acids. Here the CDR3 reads CASSLTGAGELFF. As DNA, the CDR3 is TGTGCCAGCAGCTTAACGGGAGCTGGGGAGCTGTTTTTT.

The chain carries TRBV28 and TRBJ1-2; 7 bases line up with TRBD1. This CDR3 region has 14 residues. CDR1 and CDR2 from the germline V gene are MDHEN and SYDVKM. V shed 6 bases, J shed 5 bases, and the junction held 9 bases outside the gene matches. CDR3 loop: CASSRPGTAYGYTF. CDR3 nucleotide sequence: TGTGCCAGCAGCCGTCCCGGGACAGCTTATGGCTACACCTTC.

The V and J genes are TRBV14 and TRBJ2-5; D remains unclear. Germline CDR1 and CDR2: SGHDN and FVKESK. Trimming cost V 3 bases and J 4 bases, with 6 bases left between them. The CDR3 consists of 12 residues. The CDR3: CASSQSPETQYF. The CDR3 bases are TGTGCCAGCAGCCAGTCTCCAGAGACCCAGTACTTC.

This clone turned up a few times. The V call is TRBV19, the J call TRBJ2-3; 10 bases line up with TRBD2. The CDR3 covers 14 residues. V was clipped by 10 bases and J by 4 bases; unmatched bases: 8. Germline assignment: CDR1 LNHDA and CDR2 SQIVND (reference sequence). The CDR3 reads CATTSGAVPDTQYF. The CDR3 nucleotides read TGTGCCACTACTAGCGGGGCCGTTCCAGATACGCAGTATTTT.

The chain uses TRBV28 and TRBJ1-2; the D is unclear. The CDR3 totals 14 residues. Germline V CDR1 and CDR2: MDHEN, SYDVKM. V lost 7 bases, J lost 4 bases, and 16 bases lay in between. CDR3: CASIGTTTGYGYTF. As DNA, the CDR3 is TGTGCCAGCATCGGCACTACTACGGGCTATGGCTACACCTTC.

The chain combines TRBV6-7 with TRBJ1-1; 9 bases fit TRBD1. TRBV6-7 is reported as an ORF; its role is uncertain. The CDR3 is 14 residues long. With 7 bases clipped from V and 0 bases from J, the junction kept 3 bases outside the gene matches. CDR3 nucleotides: TGTGCCAGCAAGGGACAGGGCTTGAACACTGAAGCTTTCTTT. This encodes CASKGQGLNTEAFF.

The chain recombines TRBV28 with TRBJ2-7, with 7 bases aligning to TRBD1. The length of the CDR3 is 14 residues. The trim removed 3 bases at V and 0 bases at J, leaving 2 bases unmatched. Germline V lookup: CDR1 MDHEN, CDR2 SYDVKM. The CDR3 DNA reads TGTGCCAGCAGTTTTGGGACAGTCTCCTACGAGCAGTACTTC. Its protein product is CASSFGTVSYEQYF.

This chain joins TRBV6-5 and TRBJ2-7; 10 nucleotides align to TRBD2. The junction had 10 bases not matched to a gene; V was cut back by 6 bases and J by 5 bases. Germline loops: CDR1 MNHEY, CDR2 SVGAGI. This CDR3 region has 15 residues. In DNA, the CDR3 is TGTGCCAGCAGCCAGGAGCTAGCGGGAGCCCACGAGCAGTACTTC. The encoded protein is CASSQELAGAHEQYF.